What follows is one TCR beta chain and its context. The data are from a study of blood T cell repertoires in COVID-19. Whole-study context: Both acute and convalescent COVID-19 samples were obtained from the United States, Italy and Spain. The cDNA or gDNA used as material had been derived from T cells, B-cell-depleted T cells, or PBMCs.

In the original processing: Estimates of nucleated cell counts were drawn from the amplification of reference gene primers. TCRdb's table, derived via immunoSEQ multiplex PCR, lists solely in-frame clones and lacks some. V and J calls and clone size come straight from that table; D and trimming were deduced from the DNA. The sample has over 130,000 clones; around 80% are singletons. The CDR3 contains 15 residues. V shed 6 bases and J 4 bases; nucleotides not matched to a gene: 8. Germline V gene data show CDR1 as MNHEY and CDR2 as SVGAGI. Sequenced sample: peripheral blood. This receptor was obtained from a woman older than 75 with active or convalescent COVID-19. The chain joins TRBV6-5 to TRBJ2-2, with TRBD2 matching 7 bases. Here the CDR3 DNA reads TGTGCCAGCAGCTCGTGGCGGGGGAGCACCGGGGAGCTGTTTTTT. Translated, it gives CASSSWRGSTGELFF.